This T cell receptor beta chain stems from a study of blood T cell repertoires in COVID-19. Study summary: Samples taken during acute and convalescent COVID-19 were collected in the United States, Italy and Spain. Sample material is recorded as cDNA or gDNA derived from T cells, B-cell-depleted T cells, or PBMCs.

The Seattle patients joined while their infection was active and were tracked longitudinally afterward. Original methodology: Amplification with reference gene primers provided the estimates of nucleated cell counts. Method: immunoSEQ multiplex PCR; TCRdb's copy keeps in-frame clones and lacks some. The V and J calls and clone size are taken from that table; D and trimming were inferred from the DNA. The sample consists of more than 150,000 clones, roughly 76% of them appearing once. The germline gives CDR1 ENHRY, CDR2 SYGVKD. The CDR3 covers 13 residues. After removal of 5 bases from V and 8 bases from J, the junction contained 5 bases not matched to a gene.

Source material: peripheral blood. The V gene is TRBV10-3, the J gene TRBJ1-2; TRBD1 matches at 10 bases. This clonotype was sampled from a woman of 80 years or more with COVID-19, enrolled during active disease. CDR3 DNA: TGTGCCATCAGTACCGGGACAGGGGACGGCTACACCTTC. Its translation is CAISTGTGDGYTF.